This T cell receptor (beta chain) came from a study of OX40 agonist ivuxolimab in advanced cancers. Whole-study context: Males comprised over 80% of the group, whose mean age was approximately 61 years (range about 20 to 85).

Remarks on this clone: What it recognizes is unknown.

The table came from immunoSEQ multiplex PCR; TCRdb's copy has only in-frame clones and leaves some out. The sample has 80,000 to 100,000 clones, roughly nine tenths seen once. Study-wide results and limits: The CD4+ and CD8+ T cells in the blood had expanded clonally by week 6 at 0.1 to 3.0 mg/kg.

Prior autoimmune disease or systemic immunosuppression barred patients. Drawing of blood for sampling happened at baseline, at cycle 4 day 1, and at cycle 7 day 1. Germline V lookup: CDR1 SGHTA, CDR2 FQGNSA. The junction had 7 bases not matched to a gene; V was cut back by 5 bases and J by 1 base. The CDR3 sequence is 15 residues long. This sample comprised CD4+ or CD8+ T cells sorted from blood, obtained in a trial of the OX40 agonist ivuxolimab. The source of this sequence is an adult with an advanced solid tumor such as melanoma, head and neck, liver or kidney cancer. The rearrangement joins TRBV7-2 to TRBJ1-1, with TRBD1 identical over 7 bases. CDR3 in amino acids: CASSRPDRANTEAFF. CDR3 in DNA: TGTGCCAGCAGCCGACCCGACAGGGCGAACACTGAAGCTTTCTTT.